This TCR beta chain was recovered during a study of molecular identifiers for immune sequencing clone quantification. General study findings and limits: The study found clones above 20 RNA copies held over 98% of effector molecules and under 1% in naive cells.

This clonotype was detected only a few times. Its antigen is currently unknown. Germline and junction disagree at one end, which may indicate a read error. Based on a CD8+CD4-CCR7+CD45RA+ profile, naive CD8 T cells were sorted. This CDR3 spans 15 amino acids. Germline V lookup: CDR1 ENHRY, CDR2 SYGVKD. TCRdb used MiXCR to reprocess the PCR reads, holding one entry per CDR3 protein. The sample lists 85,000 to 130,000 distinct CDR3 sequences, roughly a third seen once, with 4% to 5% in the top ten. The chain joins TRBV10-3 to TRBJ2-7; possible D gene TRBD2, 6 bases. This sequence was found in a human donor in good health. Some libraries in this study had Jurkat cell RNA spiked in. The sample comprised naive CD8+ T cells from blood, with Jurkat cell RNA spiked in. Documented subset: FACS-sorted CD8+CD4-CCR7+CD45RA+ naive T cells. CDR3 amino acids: CAIGDVSGYSYEQYF. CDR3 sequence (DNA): TGTGCCATCGGTGACGTTAGCGGCTACTCCTACGAGCAGTACTTC.